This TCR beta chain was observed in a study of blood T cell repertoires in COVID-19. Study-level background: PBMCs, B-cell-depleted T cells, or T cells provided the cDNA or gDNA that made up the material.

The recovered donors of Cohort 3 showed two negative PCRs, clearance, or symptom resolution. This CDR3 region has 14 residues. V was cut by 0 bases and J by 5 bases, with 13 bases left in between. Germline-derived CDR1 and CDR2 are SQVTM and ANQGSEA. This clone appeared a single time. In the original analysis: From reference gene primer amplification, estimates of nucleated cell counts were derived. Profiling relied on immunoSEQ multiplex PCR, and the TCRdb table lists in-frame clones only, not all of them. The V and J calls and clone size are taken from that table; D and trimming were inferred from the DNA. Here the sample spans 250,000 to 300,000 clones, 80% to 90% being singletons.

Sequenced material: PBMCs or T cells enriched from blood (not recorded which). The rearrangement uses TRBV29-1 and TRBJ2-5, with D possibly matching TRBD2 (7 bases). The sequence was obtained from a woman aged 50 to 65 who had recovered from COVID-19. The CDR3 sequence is CSVEDLQGGETQYF. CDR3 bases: TGCAGCGTTGAAGACTTACAGGGAGGGGAGACCCAGTACTTC.